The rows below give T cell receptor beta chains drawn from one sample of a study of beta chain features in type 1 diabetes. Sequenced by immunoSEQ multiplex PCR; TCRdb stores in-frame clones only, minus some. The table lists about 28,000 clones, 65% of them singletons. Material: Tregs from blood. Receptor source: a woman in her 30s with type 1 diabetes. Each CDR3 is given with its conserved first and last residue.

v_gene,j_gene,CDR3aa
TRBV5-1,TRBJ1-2,CASQPGTPSGYGYTF
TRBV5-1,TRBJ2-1,CASNNRGTYNEQFF
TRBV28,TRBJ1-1,CASSLVDSHNTEAFF
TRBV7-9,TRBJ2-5,CASRHGDRTQETQYF
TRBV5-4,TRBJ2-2,CASSFPYGGSPVRELFF
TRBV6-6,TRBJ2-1,CASSYASETYNEQFF
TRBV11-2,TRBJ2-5,CASSVGGLAGGLGETQYF
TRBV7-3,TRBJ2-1,CASSLFRSTTYNEQFF
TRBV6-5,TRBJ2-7,CASSFSGDLYEQYF
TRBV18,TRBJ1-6,CASSPLRDNSPLHF
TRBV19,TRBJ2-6,CASRQSAANVLTF
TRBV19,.,CASSTSGTGSYEQYF
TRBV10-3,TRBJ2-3,CAISESRTGVADTQYF
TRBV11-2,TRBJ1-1,CASSPRGTTNTEAFF
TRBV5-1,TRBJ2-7,CASSLGQGETYEQYF
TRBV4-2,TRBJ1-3,CASSQTGLGNTIYF
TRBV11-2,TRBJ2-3,CASSQTDTQYF
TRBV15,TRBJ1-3,CATSRGSPSGNTIYF
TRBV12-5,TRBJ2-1,CASGLSSGNEQFF
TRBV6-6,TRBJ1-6,CASSSGKSNSPLHF
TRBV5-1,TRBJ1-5,CASSETTGRQPQHF
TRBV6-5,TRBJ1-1,CASSYSGGTEAFF
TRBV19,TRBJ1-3,CASRRTGASGNTIYF
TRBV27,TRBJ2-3,CASRRASGITDTQYF
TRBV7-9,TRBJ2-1,CASSASGNLLNEQFF
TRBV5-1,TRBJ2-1,CASSLDGFYNEQFF
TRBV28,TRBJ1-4,CASSFERGRWEKLFF
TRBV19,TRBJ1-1,CASRPTGRTEAFF
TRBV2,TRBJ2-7,CASSDPAGVAYEQYF
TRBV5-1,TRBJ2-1,CASKGSTSGYNEQFF
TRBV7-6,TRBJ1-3,CASSARGIRQDTGNTIYF
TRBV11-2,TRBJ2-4,CASSFNSGAGNIQYF
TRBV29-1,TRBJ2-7,CSVGQGPSYEQYF
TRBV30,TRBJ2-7,CAWSSKMALLYEQYF
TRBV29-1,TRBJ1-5,CSVGQGLGQPQHF
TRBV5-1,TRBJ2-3,CASSLRLAGGRDTQYF
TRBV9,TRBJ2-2,CASTSGSPTGELFF
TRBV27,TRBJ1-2,CASSPGFVGGYTF
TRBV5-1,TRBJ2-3,CASSLVTSASTDTQYF
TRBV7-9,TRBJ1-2,CASSLATAWGREGYTF
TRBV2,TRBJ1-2,CASSVEGDYGYTF
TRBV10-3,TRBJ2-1,CAISGTSGSYNEQFF
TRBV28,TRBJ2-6,CASSLGGAGANVLTF
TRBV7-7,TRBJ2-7,CASSPRLAGVVHEQYF
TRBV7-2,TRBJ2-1,CASSLVSGPYNEQFF
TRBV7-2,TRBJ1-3,CASSLKYGGGNTIYF
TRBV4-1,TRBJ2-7,CASSQDTDSGNPREQYF
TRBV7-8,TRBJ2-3,CASSSIPDRGFSTDTQYF
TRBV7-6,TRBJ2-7,CASSLETGGGYEQYF
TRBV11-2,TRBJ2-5,CASSGQGAPGAQYF
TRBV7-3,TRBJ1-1,CASSGGGVGTEAFF
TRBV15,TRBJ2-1,CATSVTGGAIGQFF
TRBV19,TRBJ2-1,CASSPLAPYNEQFF
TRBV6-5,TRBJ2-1,CASTLFNEQFF
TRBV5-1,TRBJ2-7,CASSLTSSYEQYF
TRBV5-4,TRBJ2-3,CASIPGPVTDTQYF
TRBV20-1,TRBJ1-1,CSTGQGPRAFF
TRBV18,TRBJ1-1,CASSQGQMNTEAFF
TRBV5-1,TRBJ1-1,CASSFGQGRTEAFF
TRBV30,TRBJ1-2,CAWSGGEGYTF